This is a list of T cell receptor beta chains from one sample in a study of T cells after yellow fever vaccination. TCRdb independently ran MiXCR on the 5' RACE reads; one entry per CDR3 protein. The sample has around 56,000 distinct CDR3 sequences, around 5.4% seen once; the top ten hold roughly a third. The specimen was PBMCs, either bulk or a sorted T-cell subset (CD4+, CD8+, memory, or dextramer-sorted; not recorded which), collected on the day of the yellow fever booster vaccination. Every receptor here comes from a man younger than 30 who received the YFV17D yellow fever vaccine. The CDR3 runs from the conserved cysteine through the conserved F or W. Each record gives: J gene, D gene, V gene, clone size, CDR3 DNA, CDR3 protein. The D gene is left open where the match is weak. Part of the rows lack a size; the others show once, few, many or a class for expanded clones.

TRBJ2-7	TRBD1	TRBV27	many	TGTGCCGAGTACCGGACAGGAGCGTCCTACGAGCAGTACTTC	CAEYRTGASYEQYF
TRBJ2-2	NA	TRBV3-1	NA	TGTGCCAGCAGCCAAGGACTAGGTACCGGGGAGCTGTTTTTT	CASSQGLGTGELFF
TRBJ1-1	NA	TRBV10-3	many	TGTGCCATCAGTGGTGGGGCGAACACTGAAGCTTTCTTT	CAISGGANTEAFF
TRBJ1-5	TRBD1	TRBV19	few	TGTGCCGTGACAGGGCGGGGCAATCAGCCCCAGCATTTT	CAVTGRGNQPQHF
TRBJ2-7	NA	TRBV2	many	TGTGCCAGCAGTGCTCAAGGGGACGAGCAGTACTTC	CASSAQGDEQYF
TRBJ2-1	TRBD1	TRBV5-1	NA	TGCGCCAGCAGCTTCCGGGACAGCACCTACAATGAGCAGTTCTTC	CASSFRDSTYNEQFF
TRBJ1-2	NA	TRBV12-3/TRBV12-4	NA	TGTGCCAGCAGCGGACACCCACCTAACTATGGCTACACCTTC	CASSGHPPNYGYTF
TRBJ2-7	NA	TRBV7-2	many	TGTGCCAGCACAGAACCGGGGGAACCCGCCTACGAGCAGTACTTC	CASTEPGEPAYEQYF
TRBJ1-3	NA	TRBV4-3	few	TGCGCCAGCAGCCAAGAGGCAGGGTGGGGAAACACCATATATTTT	CASSQEAGWGNTIYF
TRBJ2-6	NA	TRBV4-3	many	TGCGCCAGCAGCCAGGCCCTCTCGGCCGGTGGGGCCAACGTCCTGACTTTC	CASSQALSAGGANVLTF
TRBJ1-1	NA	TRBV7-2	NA	TGTGCCAGCAGCCGAGGGGTTGCCACTGAAGCTTTCTTT	CASSRGVATEAFF
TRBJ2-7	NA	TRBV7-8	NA	TGTGCCAGCAGGGCAGGAGGGAGCGAGCAGTACTTC	CASRAGGSEQYF
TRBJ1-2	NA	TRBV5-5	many	TGTGCCAGCAGTTCCCCGACGGAGCGTTATGGCTACACCTTC	CASSSPTERYGYTF
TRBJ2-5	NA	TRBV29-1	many	TGCAGCGTTGAAATTGGGGATGGGATAAGGGAGACCCAGTACTTC	CSVEIGDGIRETQYF
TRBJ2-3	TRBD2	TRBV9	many	TGTGCCAGCAGCGTAGATGGTAGCGGGGGCCTCACAGATACGCAGTATTTT	CASSVDGSGGLTDTQYF
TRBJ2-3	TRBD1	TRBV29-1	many	TGCAGCGTCCAGGACAGGGAAAACACAGATACGCAGTATTTT	CSVQDRENTDTQYF
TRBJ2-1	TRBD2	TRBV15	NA	TGTGCCACCAGCAGAGAGTTGGCTAGCGGATACAATGAGCAGTTCTTC	CATSRELASGYNEQFF
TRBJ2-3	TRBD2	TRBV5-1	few	TGCGCCAGCAGCTCGGGGACTAGCTCTAGCACAGATACGCAGTATTTT	CASSSGTSSSTDTQYF
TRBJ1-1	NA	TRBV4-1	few	TGCGCCAGCAGCCAAGGGACAAAGACTGAAGCTTTCTTT	CASSQGTKTEAFF
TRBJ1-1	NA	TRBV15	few	TGTGCCACCAGCAGAGATTACGGCGGGAACACTGAAGCTTTCTTT	CATSRDYGGNTEAFF
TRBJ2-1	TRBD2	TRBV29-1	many	TGCAGCGTTGAAGCTACCGGGACTAGTCTAGGGATAAGTGAGCAGTTCTTC	CSVEATGTSLGISEQFF
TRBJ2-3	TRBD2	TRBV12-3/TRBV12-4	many	TGTGCCAGCAGTTTCGGGGGGGGCCCAGATACGCAGTATTTT	CASSFGGGPDTQYF
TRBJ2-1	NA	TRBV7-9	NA	TGTGCCAGCAGCTTAGTGAGAGGGTCCAATGAGCAGTTCTTC	CASSLVRGSNEQFF
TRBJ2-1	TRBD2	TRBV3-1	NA	TGTGCCAGCAGCCATGTACTAGCGCCCTACAATGAGCAGTTCTTC	CASSHVLAPYNEQFF
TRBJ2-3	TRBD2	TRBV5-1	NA	TGCGCCAGCAGCTTGGGCGGGGGACTGTCTAGCACAGATACGCAGTATTTT	CASSLGGGLSSTDTQYF
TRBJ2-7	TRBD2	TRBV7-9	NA	TGTGCCAGCAGCGATCCCCCGGCTATTGCTGCGGGGGGCCGCCGAAAACTAGGCGGGCAGTACTTC	CASSDPPAIAAGGRRKLGGQYF
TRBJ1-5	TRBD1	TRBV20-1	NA	TGCAGTGCTTCCGGACAGGCACACGATTACTACAATCAGCCCCAGCATTTT	CSASGQAHDYYNQPQHF
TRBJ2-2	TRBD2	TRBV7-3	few	TGTGCCAGCAGCTTATGGGCTAGCGGGAACACCGGGGAGCTGTTTTTT	CASSLWASGNTGELFF
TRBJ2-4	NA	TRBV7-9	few	TGTGCCAGCAGCTCAAGGACTGATTCCTTAGCCAAAAACATTCAGTACTTC	CASSSRTDSLAKNIQYF
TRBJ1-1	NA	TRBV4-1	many	TGCGCCAGCAGCCAAGATTGGTTTAACACTGAAGCTTTCTTT	CASSQDWFNTEAFF